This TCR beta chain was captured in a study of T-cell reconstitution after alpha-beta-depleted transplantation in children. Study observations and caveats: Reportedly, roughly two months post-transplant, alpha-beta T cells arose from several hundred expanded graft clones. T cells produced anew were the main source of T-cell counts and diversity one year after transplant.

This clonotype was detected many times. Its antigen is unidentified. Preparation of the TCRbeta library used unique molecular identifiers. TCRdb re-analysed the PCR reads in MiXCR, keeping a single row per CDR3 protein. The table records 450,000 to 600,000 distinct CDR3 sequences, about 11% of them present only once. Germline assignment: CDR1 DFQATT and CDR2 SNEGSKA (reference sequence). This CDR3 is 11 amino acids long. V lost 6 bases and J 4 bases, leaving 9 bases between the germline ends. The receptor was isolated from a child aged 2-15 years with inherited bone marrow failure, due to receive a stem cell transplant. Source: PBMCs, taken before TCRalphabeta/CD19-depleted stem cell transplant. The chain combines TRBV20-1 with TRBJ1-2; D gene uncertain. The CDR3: CSASWIYGYTF. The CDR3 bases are TGCAGTGCATCGTGGATCTATGGCTACACCTTC.